These 3 T cell receptor beta chains originate from one sample sequenced in a study of cytomegalovirus exposure and HLA in healthy donors. The PCR was carried out with 60 Vbeta primers and 13 Jbeta primers. Measured with immunoSEQ multiplex PCR; TCRdb has only the in-frame clones, and not every one. This sample has about 120,000 clones; approximately 74% occur once, and the top ten carry under 4.5%. Sequencing was done on a sample of PBMCs. The receptors come from a man aged 35-49 years in good health and CMV-seropositive.

This chain connects TRBV5-6 to TRBJ2-3, with D possibly being TRBD1 (6 bases). CDR3 size: 15 residues. Germline CDR1 SGHDT, CDR2 YYEEEE. Trimming removed 4 bases at V and 2 bases at J, with 14 bases between. CDR3 sequence reads: CASSQMGAATDTQYF. The CDR3 DNA reads TGTGCCAGCAGCCAAATGGGGGCGGCCACAGATACGCAGTATTTT. Complete variable domain (other parts from reference TRBV5-6 and TRBJ2-3): DAGVTQSPTHLIKTRGQQVTLRCSPKSGHDTVSWYQQALGQGPQFIFQYYEEEERQRGNFPDRFSGHQFPNYSSELNVNALLLGDSALYLCASSQMGAATDTQYFGPGTRLTVL.

The genes are TRBV7-9 and TRBJ1-1; D is perhaps TRBD1 (6 bases). Germline loops: CDR1 SEHNR, CDR2 FQNEAQ (reference sequence). Trimming pared 4 bases from V and 1 base from J, leaving 13 bases between. CDR3 size: 15 residues. The CDR3 nucleotides read TGTGCCAGCAGCTCCCGGACAGTATCGAACACTGAAGCTTTCTTT. Protein product: CASSSRTVSNTEAFF.

This chain joins TRBV30 and TRBJ2-3, with TRBD2 matching over 9 bases. This CDR3 comprises 14 residues. Looked up from germline, CDR1 is GTSNPN and CDR2 is SVGIG (reference sequence). The V and J ends lost 4 bases and 1 base, in that order; junction bases with no gene match: 3. The CDR3 spells CAWKVAGGTDTQYF. CDR3 coding DNA: TGTGCCTGGAAGGTAGCGGGAGGCACAGATACGCAGTATTTT.